What follows are 25 T cell receptor beta chains derived from one specimen sequenced in a study of blood T cell repertoires in COVID-19. Produced via immunoSEQ multiplex PCR; TCRdb's table is partial and in-frame only. Here the sample spans approximately 120,000 clones, around 81% being singletons. Material for sequencing was peripheral blood. The origin of the receptors is a human donor in a cohort sampled during active or convalescent COVID-19.

The gene calls are TRBV13 and TRBJ2-6, with TRBD1 matching over 8 bases. CDR1 is PRHDT and CDR2 is FYEKMQ in the germline V gene (reference sequence). The CDR3 contains 17 residues. V trimming: 5 bases; J trimming: 0 bases; junction bases outside the gene matches: 6. The CDR3 region is CASSPRDRSSGANVLTF. In DNA, the CDR3 is TGTGCCAGCAGCCCCCGGGACAGGTCCTCTGGGGCCAACGTCCTGACTTTC. Using reference TRBV13 and TRBJ2-6 for the parts outside the CDR3, the full variable domain is AAGVIQSPRHLIKEKRETATLKCYPIPRHDTVYWYQQGPGQDPQFLISFYEKMQSDKGSIPDRFSAQQFSDYHSELNMSSLELGDSALYFCASSPRDRSSGANVLTFGAGSRLTVL.

The chain is built from TRBV5-1 and TRBJ1-1, with 8 bases aligning to TRBD1. The J segment lost 4 bases and the V segment lost 3 bases, leaving 8 bases of the junction unmatched. The CDR3 consists of 15 residues. Germline V gives CDR1 SGHRS, CDR2 YFSETQ. The CDR3 spells CASSSRTGQSTEAFF. DNA for the CDR3: TGCGCCAGCAGCTCTAGGACAGGGCAGAGCACTGAAGCTTTCTTT.

Of note for this clone: Other DNA sequences from this sample encode an identical CDR3 as well. V and J are TRBV7-2 and TRBJ2-5, with 10 bases aligning to TRBD2. CDR1 and CDR2 from the germline V gene are SGHTA and FQGNSA. The V and J ends lost 0 bases and 4 bases, in that order; junction bases with no gene match: 5. There are 16 residues in the CDR3. CDR3 amino acids: CASSLAQRGGLETQYF. The CDR3 DNA sequence: TGTGCCAGCAGCTTAGCGCAGCGGGGGGGTTTAGAGACCCAGTACTTC.

The J gene is TRBJ2-5, the V gene TRBV4-1, with TRBD2 identical over 8 bases. V shed 4 bases and J 5 bases; nucleotides not matched to a gene: 6. The CDR3 contains 14 residues. The germline gives CDR1 MGHRA, CDR2 YSYEKL. The CDR3 coding sequence is TGCGCCAGCAGCCGCATGGGCGGGGGGGAGACCCAGTACTTC. Its protein product is CASSRMGGGETQYF.

The chain employs TRBV28 and TRBJ2-1; 11 bases are a match to TRBD2. V lost 7 bases and J lost 7; bases outside the gene matches: 9. The germline V gene has CDR1 MDHEN and CDR2 SYDVKM. The CDR3 length is 15 residues. CDR3 protein: CASNLGTSGGNEQFF. CDR3 coding DNA: TGTGCCAGCAACCTTGGGACTAGCGGAGGGAATGAGCAGTTCTTC.

This clone was seen only a few times. The chain recombines TRBV11-2 with TRBJ1-1; a possible D gene is TRBD1 (6 bases). This CDR3 is 14 amino acids long. The germline gives CDR1 SGHAT, CDR2 FQNNGV. The V gene lost 1 base and the J gene lost 4 bases, with 10 bases spanning the gap. The CDR3 loop is CASSLGRGSTEAFF. The CDR3 DNA sequence: TGTGCCAGCAGCTTAGGCAGGGGTTCCACTGAAGCTTTCTTT.

The V gene is TRBV5-1, the J gene TRBJ2-3; 8 bases match TRBD2. V dropped 6 bases and J dropped 4; count of bases not matched to a gene: 10. Per the germline V gene, CDR1 is SGHRS and CDR2 is YFSETQ. The CDR3 covers 15 residues. CDR3 sequence (DNA): TGCGCCAGCAACCCAGCGGGGGTCCTCTCAGATACGCAGTATTTT. Translation gives CASNPAGVLSDTQYF.

The rearrangement links TRBV10-3 to TRBJ2-2; D gene ambiguous. The CDR3 loop spans 16 amino acids. Germline lookup yields CDR1 ENHRY and CDR2 SYGVKD. V was cut by 0 bases and J by 8 bases, with 16 bases left in between. The CDR3 DNA reads TGTGCCATCAGTGAGTCGAATGGCCTTCTGAGGGGGGAGCTGTTTTTT. Translated: CAISESNGLLRGELFF.

The chain combines TRBV5-1 with TRBJ2-7; the D is unclear. This CDR3 contains 14 residues. Germline loops: CDR1 SGHRS, CDR2 YFSETQ. Trimming took 0 bases from V and 6 from J, leaving 13 bases between them. The CDR3 sequence is CASSLASGLSEQYF. CDR3 nucleotide sequence: TGCGCCAGCAGCTTGGCCTCAGGCCTTTCCGAGCAGTACTTC.

J is TRBJ2-7 and V is TRBV5-1, with D possibly matching TRBD2 (5 bases). The germline V gene has CDR1 SGHRS and CDR2 YFSETQ. V was clipped by 4 bases and J by 6 bases, with 14 bases between them. This CDR3 is 13 amino acids long. CDR3 amino acids: CASSTDPRGEQYF. In nucleotides, the CDR3 is TGCGCCAGCAGCACGGATCCCCGGGGCGAGCAGTACTTC.

The CDR3 reads CASSQSLVHEQFF. The CDR3, as DNA: TGTGCCAGCAGCCAAAGCTTGGTCCATGAGCAGTTCTTC. This chain links TRBV14 with TRBJ2-1; D is uncertain. The CDR3 is 13 amino acids. Germline CDR1 SGHDN, CDR2 FVKESK. V was clipped by 2 bases and J by 8 bases, with 10 bases between them.

The chain has TRBV5-1 and TRBJ2-2, with D perhaps matching TRBD2 (6 bases). Germline CDR1 is SGHRS and CDR2 is YFSETQ. Trimming removed 7 bases from V and 5 bases from J, with 18 bases in between. This CDR3 region has 15 residues. Here the CDR3 DNA reads TGCGCCAGCTCGGGTTTTGTAGGAGGGACCGGGGAGCTGTTTTTT. Its translation is CASSGFVGGTGELFF.

J is TRBJ2-2 and V is TRBV28; a possible D gene is TRBD2 (6 bases). The length of the CDR3 is 16 residues. Germline lookup yields CDR1 MDHEN and CDR2 SYDVKM. Trimming pared 4 bases from V and 3 bases from J, leaving 15 bases between. Here the CDR3 reads CASSYPGGKYTGELFF. CDR3 sequence (DNA): TGTGCCAGCAGTTATCCTGGCGGGAAGTACACCGGGGAGCTGTTTTTT.

The V gene is TRBV30, the J gene TRBJ1-1; D unclear. This CDR3 has 13 residues. Germline CDR1 and CDR2: GTSNPN and SVGIG (reference sequence). V dropped 3 bases and J dropped 1 base, with 9 bases sitting between them. CDR3 loop: CAWRLEGNTEAFF. Written as DNA, the CDR3 is TGTGCCTGGAGGCTGGAGGGGAACACTGAAGCTTTCTTT.

V and J are TRBV2 and TRBJ2-1, with D possibly being TRBD2 (6 bases). V was trimmed by 5 bases and J by 9 bases, leaving 14 bases between them. The CDR3 is 13 residues long. The V gene's germline CDR1 is SNHLY and CDR2 FYNNEI. As DNA, the CDR3 is TGTGCCAGCAGTCCGACTAGTCGGAGTGAGCAGTTCTTC. Translating gives CASSPTSRSEQFF.

This clone was seen only a few times. The gene calls are TRBV11-2 and TRBJ1-1; unclear D gene. Germline assignment: CDR1 SGHAT and CDR2 FQNNGV. There are 13 residues in the CDR3. V gave up 4 bases and J gave up 6 bases, with 12 bases separating them. The CDR3 nucleotides read TGTGCCAGCAGCTCTGCCCCAGAGGCTGAAGCTTTCTTT. Residues: CASSSAPEAEAFF.

V and J are TRBV7-2 and TRBJ1-1; possibly TRBD1 for D (6 bases). This CDR3 is 16 amino acids long. V was cut by 3 bases and J by 5 bases, with 19 bases left in between. The germline V gene has CDR1 SGHTA and CDR2 FQGNSA. The DNA of the CDR3 is TGTGCCAGCAGCTTGGGGTTGGGGGCCGGGGAGACTGAAGCTTTCTTT. Translation: CASSLGLGAGETEAFF.

The rearrangement joins TRBV28 to TRBJ2-7; 9 bases match TRBD1. V was pared by 10 bases and J by 2 bases, with 9 bases of the junction left unmatched. CDR1 and CDR2 (germline): MDHEN, SYDVKM. This CDR3 has 14 amino acids. The CDR3 spells CATPGQGHTYEQYF. The DNA of the CDR3 is TGTGCCACGCCGGGACAGGGCCACACCTACGAGCAGTACTTC.

The gene calls are TRBV2 and TRBJ2-7; 9 bases agree with TRBD1. The CDR3 sequence is 13 residues long. Germline CDR1 reads SNHLY; CDR2 reads FYNNEI. The junction had 7 bases not matched to a gene; V was cut back by 6 bases and J by 7 bases. For the CDR3, the DNA is TGTGCCAGCAGGGAACAGGGGGCAGGTGAGCAGTACTTC. It is translated as CASREQGAGEQYF.

The sample holds a few counts of this clone. The chain uses TRBV19 and TRBJ1-2; TRBD1 agrees at 7 bases. From germline, CDR1 is LNHDA and CDR2 SQIVND (reference sequence). V was pared by 7 bases and J by 5 bases, with 4 bases of the junction left unmatched. The CDR3 has 12 residues. The CDR3 nucleotides read TGTGCCAGTATGACGACAGGGTATGGCTACACCTTC. Protein: CASMTTGYGYTF.

V gene TRBV6-5 combines with J gene TRBJ2-3; tentative D call: TRBD2 (6 bases). This CDR3 contains 14 residues. The germline V gene encodes CDR1 MNHEY and CDR2 SVGAGI. V was trimmed by 2 bases and J by 2 bases, leaving 8 bases between them. This chain's CDR3 is CASSYRGTTDTQYF. CDR3 in DNA: TGTGCCAGCAGTTACCGGGGGACCACAGATACGCAGTATTTT.

The genes are TRBV6-5 and TRBJ1-5, with 10 bases aligning to TRBD1. This CDR3 is built from 14 residues. V lost 5 bases, J lost 5 bases, and 3 bases stayed unmatched. Germline-derived CDR1 and CDR2 are MNHEY and SVGAGI. The CDR3 protein is CASSRTGGHQPQHF. The CDR3 DNA reads as TGTGCCAGCAGTCGGACAGGGGGTCATCAGCCCCAGCATTTT.

The gene calls are TRBV4-3 and TRBJ2-1, with TRBD2 matching over 9 bases. The CDR3 is 15 amino acids. J gave up 3 bases and V 3 bases, and 3 bases lay outside the gene matches. The germline CDR1 and CDR2 sequences are LGHNA and YSLEER. In DNA, the CDR3 is TGCGCCAGCAGCCACACGACTAGCGGCTACAATGAGCAGTTCTTC. It encodes CASSHTTSGYNEQFF.

The chain recombines TRBV5-4 with TRBJ2-3; the D gene is possibly TRBD2 (6 bases). The V end lost 2 bases, the J end lost 1 base, and 11 bases lay between the germline ends. The germline gives CDR1 SGHNT, CDR2 YYREEE (reference sequence). The CDR3 has 15 residues. CDR3 DNA: TGTGCCAGCAGCTTTGGGCGGGGACGCACAGATACGCAGTATTTT. Translation: CASSFGRGRTDTQYF.

The chain joins TRBV2 to TRBJ2-7; a possible D gene is TRBD1 (6 bases). The CDR3 extends over 13 amino acids. V lost 6 bases and J lost 6, with 15 bases in between. In germline, CDR1 is SNHLY, CDR2 FYNNEI. CDR3 sequence: CASRLQGSLEQYF. As DNA, the CDR3 is TGTGCCAGCAGGCTACAGGGATCCCTCGAGCAGTACTTC.